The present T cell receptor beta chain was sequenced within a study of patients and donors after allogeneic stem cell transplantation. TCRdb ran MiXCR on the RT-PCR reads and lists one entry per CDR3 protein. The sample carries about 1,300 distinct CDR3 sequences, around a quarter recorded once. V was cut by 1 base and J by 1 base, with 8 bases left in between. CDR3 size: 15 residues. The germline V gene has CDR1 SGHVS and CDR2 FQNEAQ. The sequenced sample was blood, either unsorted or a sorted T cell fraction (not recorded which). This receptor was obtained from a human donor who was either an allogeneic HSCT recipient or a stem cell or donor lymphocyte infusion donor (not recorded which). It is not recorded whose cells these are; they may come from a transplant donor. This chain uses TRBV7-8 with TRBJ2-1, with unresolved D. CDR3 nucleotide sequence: TGTGCCAGCAGCTTAGACCCTGGATCCTACAATGAGCAGTTCTTC. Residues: CASSLDPGSYNEQFF. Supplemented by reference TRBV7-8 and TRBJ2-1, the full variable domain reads GAGVSQSPRYKVAKRGQDVALRCDPISGHVSLFWYQQALGQGPEFLTYFQNEAQLDKSGLPSDRFFAERPEGSVSTLKIQRTQQEDSAVYLCASSLDPGSYNEQFFGPGTRLTVL.